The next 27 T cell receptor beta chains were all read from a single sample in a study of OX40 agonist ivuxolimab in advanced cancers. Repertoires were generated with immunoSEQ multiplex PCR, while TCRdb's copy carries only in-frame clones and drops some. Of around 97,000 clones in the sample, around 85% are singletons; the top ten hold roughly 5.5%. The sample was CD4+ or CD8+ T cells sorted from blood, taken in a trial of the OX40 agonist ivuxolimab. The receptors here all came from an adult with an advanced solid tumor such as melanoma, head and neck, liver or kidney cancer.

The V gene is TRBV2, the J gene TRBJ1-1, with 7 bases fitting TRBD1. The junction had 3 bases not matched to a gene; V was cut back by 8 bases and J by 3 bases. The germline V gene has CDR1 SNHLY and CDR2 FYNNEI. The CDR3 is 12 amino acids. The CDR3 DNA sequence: TGTGCCAGCTCAGGGGGGGACACTGAAGCTTTCTTT. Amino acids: CASSGGDTEAFF.

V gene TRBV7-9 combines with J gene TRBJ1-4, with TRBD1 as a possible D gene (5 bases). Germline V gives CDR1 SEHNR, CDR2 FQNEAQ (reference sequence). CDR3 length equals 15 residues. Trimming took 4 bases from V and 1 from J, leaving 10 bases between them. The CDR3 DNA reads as TGTGCCAGCAGCTCGGGGGAGCAAACTAATGAAAAACTGTTTTTT. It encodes CASSSGEQTNEKLFF.

The CDR3 DNA sequence: TGTGCCAGCAGGGACGAATTAGCCGGGAGCTATGGCTACACCTTC. It translates to CASRDELAGSYGYTF. This chain connects TRBV7-8 to TRBJ1-2; D ambiguous. The CDR3 consists of 15 residues. Trimming pared 6 bases from V and 4 bases from J, leaving 18 bases between. Germline V gene data show CDR1 as SGHVS and CDR2 as FQNEAQ.

The CDR3 sequence: CASRAGTSGSSVEQYF. CDR3 coding DNA: TGTGCCAGTCGGGCCGGGACTAGCGGGAGTTCGGTCGAGCAGTACTTC. The J gene is TRBJ2-7, the V gene TRBV19; TRBD2 aligns across 14 bases. The CDR3 consists of 16 residues. Losses at the gene ends were 8 bases for V and 6 bases for J; bases not matched to a gene: 12. CDR1 is LNHDA and CDR2 is SQIVND in the germline V gene (reference sequence).

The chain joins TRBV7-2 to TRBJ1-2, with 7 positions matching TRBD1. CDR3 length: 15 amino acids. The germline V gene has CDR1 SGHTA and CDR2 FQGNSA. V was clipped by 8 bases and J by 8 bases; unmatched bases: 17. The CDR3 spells CASAPGDREVWGYTF. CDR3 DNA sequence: TGTGCCAGCGCCCCGGGAGACAGGGAGGTTTGGGGCTACACCTTC.

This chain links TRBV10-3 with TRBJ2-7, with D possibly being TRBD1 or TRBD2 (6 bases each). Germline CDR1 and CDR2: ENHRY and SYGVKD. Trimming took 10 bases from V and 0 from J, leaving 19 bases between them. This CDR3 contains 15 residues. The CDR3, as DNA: TGTGCCACGGGGGACGGACAGCATAGCTCCTACGAGCAGTACTTC. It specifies CATGDGQHSSYEQYF.

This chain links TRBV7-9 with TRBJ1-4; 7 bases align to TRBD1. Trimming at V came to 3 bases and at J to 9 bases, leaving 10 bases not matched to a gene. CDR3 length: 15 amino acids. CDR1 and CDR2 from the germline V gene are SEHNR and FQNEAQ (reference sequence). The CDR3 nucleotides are TGTGCCAGCAGCTTCCATACAGGGGCGCAGCAAAAACTGTTTTTT. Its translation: CASSFHTGAQQKLFF.

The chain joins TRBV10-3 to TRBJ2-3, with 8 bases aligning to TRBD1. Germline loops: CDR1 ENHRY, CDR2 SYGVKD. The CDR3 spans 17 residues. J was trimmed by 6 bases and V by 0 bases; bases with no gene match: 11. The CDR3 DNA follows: TGTGCCATCAGTGAGTCGAGTGACAGGGGCCAAAGGGATACGCAGTATTTT. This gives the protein CAISESSDRGQRDTQYF.

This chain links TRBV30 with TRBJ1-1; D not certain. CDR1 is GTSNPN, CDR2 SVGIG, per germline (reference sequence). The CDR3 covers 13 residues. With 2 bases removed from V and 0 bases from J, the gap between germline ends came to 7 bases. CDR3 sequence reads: CAWSLQVNTEAFF. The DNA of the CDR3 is TGTGCCTGGAGTCTTCAGGTGAACACTGAAGCTTTCTTT.

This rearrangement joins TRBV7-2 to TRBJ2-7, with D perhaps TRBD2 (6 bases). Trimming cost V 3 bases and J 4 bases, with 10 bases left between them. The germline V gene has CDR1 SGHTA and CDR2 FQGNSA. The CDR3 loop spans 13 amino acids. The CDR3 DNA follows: TGTGCCAGCAGCTTTAGCGGTGGATACGAGCAGTACTTC. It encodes CASSFSGGYEQYF.

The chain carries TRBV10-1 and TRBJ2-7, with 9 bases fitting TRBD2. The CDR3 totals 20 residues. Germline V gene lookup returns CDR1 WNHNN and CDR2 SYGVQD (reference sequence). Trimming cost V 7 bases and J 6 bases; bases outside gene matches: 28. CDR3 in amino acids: CASTREFLQRRGRREGEQYF. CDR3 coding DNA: TGCGCCAGCACTAGAGAGTTTCTACAGCGCCGAGGACGGCGGGAGGGCGAGCAGTACTTC.

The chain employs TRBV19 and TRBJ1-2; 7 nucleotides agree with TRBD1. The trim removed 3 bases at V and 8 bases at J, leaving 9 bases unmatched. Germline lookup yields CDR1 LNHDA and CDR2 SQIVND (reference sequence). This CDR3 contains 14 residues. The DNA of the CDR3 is TGTGCCAGTAGTATGTTTCAGGGGGGAGCCGGCTACACCTTC. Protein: CASSMFQGGAGYTF.

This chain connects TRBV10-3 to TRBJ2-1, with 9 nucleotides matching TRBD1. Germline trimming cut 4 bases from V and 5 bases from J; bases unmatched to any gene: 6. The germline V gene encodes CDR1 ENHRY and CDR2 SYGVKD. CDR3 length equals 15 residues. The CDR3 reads CAISGTGTGNNEQFF. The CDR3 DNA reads TGTGCCATCAGTGGAACCGGGACAGGGAACAATGAGCAGTTCTTC.

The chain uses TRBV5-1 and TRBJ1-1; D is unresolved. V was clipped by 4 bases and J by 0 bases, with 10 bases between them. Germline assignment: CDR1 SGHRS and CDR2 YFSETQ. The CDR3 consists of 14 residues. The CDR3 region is CASSPLTLNTEAFF. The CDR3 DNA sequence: TGCGCCAGCAGCCCGCTGACGTTGAACACTGAAGCTTTCTTT.

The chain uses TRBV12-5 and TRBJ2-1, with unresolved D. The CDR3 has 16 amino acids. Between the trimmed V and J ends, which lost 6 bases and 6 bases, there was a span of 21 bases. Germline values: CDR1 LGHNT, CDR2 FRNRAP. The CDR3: CASGPYRTQSGNEQFF. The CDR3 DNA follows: TGTGCTAGTGGCCCCTACCGGACCCAATCAGGCAATGAGCAGTTCTTC.

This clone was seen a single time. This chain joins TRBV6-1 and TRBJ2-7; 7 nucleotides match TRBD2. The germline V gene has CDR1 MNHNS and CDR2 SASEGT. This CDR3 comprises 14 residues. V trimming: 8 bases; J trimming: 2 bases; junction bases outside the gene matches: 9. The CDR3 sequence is CASLLAASTYEQYF. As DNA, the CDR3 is TGTGCCAGCCTTCTAGCGGCTAGCACCTACGAGCAGTACTTC.

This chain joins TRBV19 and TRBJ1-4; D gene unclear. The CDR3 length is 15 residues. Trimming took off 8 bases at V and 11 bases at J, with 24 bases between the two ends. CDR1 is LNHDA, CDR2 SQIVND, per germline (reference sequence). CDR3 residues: CASQGPDGLMRKLFF. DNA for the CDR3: TGTGCCAGTCAAGGACCCGACGGGTTAATGAGGAAACTGTTTTTT.

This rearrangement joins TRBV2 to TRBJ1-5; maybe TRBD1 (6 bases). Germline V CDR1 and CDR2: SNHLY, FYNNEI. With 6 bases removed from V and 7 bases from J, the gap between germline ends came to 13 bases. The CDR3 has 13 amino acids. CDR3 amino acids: CASSETGRQPQHF. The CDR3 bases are TGTGCCAGCAGCGAGACAGGAAGGCAGCCCCAGCATTTT.

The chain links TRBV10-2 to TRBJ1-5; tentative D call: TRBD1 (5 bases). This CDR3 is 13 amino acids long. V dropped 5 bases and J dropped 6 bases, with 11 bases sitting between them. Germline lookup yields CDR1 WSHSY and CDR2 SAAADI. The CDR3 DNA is TGCGCCAGCAGTTTCGGGACTTCTCAGCCCCAGCATTTT. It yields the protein CASSFGTSQPQHF.

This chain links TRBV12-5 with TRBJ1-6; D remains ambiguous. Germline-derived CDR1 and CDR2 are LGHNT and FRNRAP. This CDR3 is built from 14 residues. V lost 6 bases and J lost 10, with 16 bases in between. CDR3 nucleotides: TGTGCTAGTGGCCCCGGGATAGGGTACTCACCCCTCCACTTT. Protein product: CASGPGIGYSPLHF.

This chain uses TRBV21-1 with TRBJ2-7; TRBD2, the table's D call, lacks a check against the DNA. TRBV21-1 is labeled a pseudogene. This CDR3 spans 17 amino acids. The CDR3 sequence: CASTKGALAGGRYEQYF. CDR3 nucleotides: TGTGCCAGCACCAAAGGAGCACTAGCGGGAGGCCGCTACGAGCAGTACTTC.

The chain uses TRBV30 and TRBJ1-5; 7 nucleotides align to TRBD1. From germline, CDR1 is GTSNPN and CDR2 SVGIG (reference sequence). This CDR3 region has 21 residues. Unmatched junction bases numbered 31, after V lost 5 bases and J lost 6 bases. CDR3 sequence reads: CAWGEHQKTGFSPHGGQPQHF. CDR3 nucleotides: TGTGCCTGGGGGGAGCATCAGAAGACAGGGTTTAGTCCCCATGGAGGTCAGCCCCAGCATTTT.

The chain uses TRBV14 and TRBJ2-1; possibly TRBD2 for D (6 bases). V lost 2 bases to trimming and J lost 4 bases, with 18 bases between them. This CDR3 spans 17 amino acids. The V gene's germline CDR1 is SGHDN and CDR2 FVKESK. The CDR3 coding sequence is TGTGCCAGCAGCCAATTTAGGATAGCGGAAAATTACAATGAGCAGTTCTTC. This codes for CASSQFRIAENYNEQFF.

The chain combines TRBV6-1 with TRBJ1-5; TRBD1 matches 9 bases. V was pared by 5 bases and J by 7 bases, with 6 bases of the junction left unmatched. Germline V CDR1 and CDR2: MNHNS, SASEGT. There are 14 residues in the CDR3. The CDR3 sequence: CASSRTGGRQPQHF. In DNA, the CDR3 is TGTGCCAGCAGTCGTACAGGGGGCAGGCAGCCCCAGCATTTT.

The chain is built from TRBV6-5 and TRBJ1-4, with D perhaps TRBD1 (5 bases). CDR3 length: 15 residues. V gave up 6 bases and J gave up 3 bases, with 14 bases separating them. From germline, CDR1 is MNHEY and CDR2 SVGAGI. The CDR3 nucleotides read TGTGCCAGCAGCTCCGGGGGTGGGGCTAATGAAAAACTGTTTTTT. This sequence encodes CASSSGGGANEKLFF.

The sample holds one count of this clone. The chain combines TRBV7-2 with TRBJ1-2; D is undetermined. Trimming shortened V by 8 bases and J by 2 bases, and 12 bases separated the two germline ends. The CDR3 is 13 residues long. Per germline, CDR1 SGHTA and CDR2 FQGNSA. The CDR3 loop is CASGVDRNYGYTF. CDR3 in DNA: TGTGCCAGCGGGGTTGATCGGAACTATGGCTACACCTTC. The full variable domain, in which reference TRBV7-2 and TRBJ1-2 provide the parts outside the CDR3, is GAGVSQSPSNKVTEKGKDVELRCDPISGHTALYWYRQSLGQGLEFLIYFQGNSAPDKSGLPSDRFSAERTGGSVSTLTIQRTQQEDSAVYLCASGVDRNYGYTFGSGTRLTVV.

This chain's CDR3 is CASRPGTGATGELFF. In DNA, the CDR3 is TGTGCCAGCAGGCCCGGGACAGGGGCCACCGGGGAGCTGTTTTTT. This chain uses TRBV5-4 with TRBJ2-2; 10 nucleotides align to TRBD1. Per germline, CDR1 SGHNT and CDR2 YYREEE (reference sequence). V trimming: 5 bases; J trimming: 4 bases; junction bases outside the gene matches: 5. The CDR3 is 15 amino acids.